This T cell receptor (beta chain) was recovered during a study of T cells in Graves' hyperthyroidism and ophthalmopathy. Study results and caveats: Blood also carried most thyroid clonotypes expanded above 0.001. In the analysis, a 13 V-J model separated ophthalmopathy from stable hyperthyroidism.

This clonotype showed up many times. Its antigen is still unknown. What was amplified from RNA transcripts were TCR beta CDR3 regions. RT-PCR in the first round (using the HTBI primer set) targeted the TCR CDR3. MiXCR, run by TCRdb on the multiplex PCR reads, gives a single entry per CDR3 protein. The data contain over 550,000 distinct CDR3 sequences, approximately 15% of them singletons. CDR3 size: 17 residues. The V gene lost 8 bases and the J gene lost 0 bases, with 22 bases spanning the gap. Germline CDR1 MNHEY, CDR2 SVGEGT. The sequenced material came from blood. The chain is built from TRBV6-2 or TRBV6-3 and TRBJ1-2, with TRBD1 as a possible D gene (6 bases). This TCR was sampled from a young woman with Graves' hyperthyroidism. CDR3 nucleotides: TGTGCCAGCTACAGACGGGGCAGGGGTCCTGCTAACTATGGCTACACCTTC. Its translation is CASYRRGRGPANYGYTF.